The text below deals with one TCR beta chain. What it binds is not known. TCRdb fed the 5' RACE reads into MiXCR, producing one record per CDR3 protein. The profile shows fewer than 550,000 distinct CDR3 sequences, roughly 15% of them singletons. These data come from a study of identical twins. The study, taken as a whole, reports: Zero-insertion analyses were open to partial confounding by invariant MAIT and iNKT cells. It was out-of-frame TCR alpha sharing in monozygotic twins that models underestimated.

The CDR3 totals 16 residues. Trimming removed 5 bases at V and 3 bases at J, with 17 bases between. The germline V gene encodes CDR1 SGHAT and CDR2 FQNNGV. In addition, the sample was reused for a study of yellow fever vaccine responses in identical twins.

This chain connects TRBV11-2 to TRBJ2-1, with a weak D call TRBD2 (6 bases). Source material: CD4+ T cells sorted from blood. The sequence derives from a woman younger than 30 in good health. The CDR3 sequence: CASSPTSGVGYNEQFF. CDR3 nucleotides: TGTGCCAGCAGCCCCACCTCGGGGGTGGGCTACAATGAGCAGTTCTTC.